Sequencing of this T cell receptor (beta chain) was carried out in a study of blood T cell repertoires in COVID-19. Study-level background: Samples of COVID-19 (acute and convalescent) were obtained from the United States, Italy and Spain.

With 0 bases removed from V and 6 bases from J, the gap between germline ends came to 12 bases. In germline, CDR1 is SGHDT, CDR2 YYEEEE. This CDR3 has 14 amino acids. This table comes from immunoSEQ multiplex PCR, and its TCRdb copy is limited to in-frame clones, with some not included. Here the sample spans about 120,000 clones, 60% to 85% being singletons. The sequenced material came from peripheral blood. The chain employs TRBV5-6 and TRBJ1-2, with no clear D. This clonotype was sampled from a man aged 70-80 years with acute or convalescent COVID-19. The CDR3, as DNA: TGTGCCAGCAGCTTGGGGCCTACCCTAGATGGCTACACCTTC. Its translation: CASSLGPTLDGYTF.